This TCR beta chain was identified in a study of cytomegalovirus exposure and HLA in healthy donors (dated by TCRdb to 2017 to 2019). Regarding the study in general: An earlier analysis of approximately 640 of the donors reported 276 Gb of sequence data and more than 90 million unique TCR beta sequences from 150 million to 200 million T cells. Along with the approximately 700-subject first cohort, a separate validation cohort of 120 different subjects was used. To decide whether each TCR beta V gene segment behaved as functional or pseudogenic, an earlier analysis of some 600 of the donors relied on high-throughput TCR beta sequencing. The later analysis used no new phenotypic data to find candidate immune exposures, relying instead on TCR beta sequences and their occurrence across donors. A later genetic analysis used genome-wide SNP genotypes for about 60% of the roughly 700 donors, treating that subset as a discovery cohort. Of the roughly 400 genotyped donors, over 65% fell in the genetic ancestry cluster associated with self-reported Caucasian donors. Every discovery cohort repertoire had been produced on one sequencing platform. Among 350 to 400 genotyped donors of the cohort, an average of approximately 240,000 unique TCR beta nucleotide sequences were sequenced per donor, roughly 18% of them non-productive. Class I and class II HLA loci were covered by the typing at four-digit resolution. The T cell repertoires of 666 subjects were profiled by immunosequencing and related to cytomegalovirus serostatus. The study combined high-throughput TCR immunosequencing, statistical association of individual TCRs with disease status, and machine learning to predict cytomegalovirus infection status. The study aimed to test whether cataloging public T cell receptors could reveal signatures of past pathogen exposure. About five DR-DQ haplotypes were handled as single units for association and clustering because linkage in the cohort was strong. Roughly 300 gigabases of sequencing data and tens of millions of unique TCR sequences were included in an early release covering 500 to 750 HLA-typed donors. Donor age, sex, ethnicity and CMV serostatus were collected together with the repertoire data. Typing coverage differed by locus: A, B, C, DRB1 and DQB1 were typed in roughly 620-640 donors, DQA1 in roughly 510, DPA1 in around 600, and DPB1 in 400 to 480. In a later analysis, previously published TCR beta repertoires from 550 to 750 donors were re-analyzed and high-resolution HLA genotyping was added so that TCR occurrence patterns could be studied.

The cohort comprised fewer than 750 healthy bone marrow donors. At the time of sampling, all cohort members were nominally healthy, though unrecorded immune exposures were likely present. The donor tested CMV seronegative, placing the donor among the 350 or so seronegative members of the cohort. Each donor provided a peripheral blood sample, and peripheral blood mononuclear cells were used for TCR beta sequencing. Genomic DNA extraction from the blood cell samples was performed with the Qiagen DNeasy Blood Extraction Kit. What the work shows at the level of the full study, not this receptor alone: In a later genetic analysis, fewer N-insertions in productive TCRs were reported among donors in an Asian-associated ancestry cluster than the roughly 700-donor mean. The classifier was reported to diagnose cytomegalovirus status with high specificity and sensitivity in both the original cohort and the validation cohort. A cluster of highly shared sequence variants was judged likely to be a technical artifact of the sequencing pipeline. In a later genetic analysis, a missense DCLRE1C variant was associated with V-gene and J-gene trimming of TCR beta chains, and the association was replicated in an independent cohort. Because counts were too low, more than 15 rarely observed V segments, including chromosome 9 orphons, were excluded from the earlier analysis of 587 of the donors. A later analysis reported that several top co-occurrence clusters appeared linked to parvovirus B19, influenza, CMV and Epstein-Barr virus. A further reported finding was that TCR beta sequences accurately predicted the HLA-A and HLA-B alleles for most subjects in the first cohort. An earlier analysis of 587 of the donors showed that most TCR beta V segments appeared in productive rearrangements either about 90% or about 30% of the time, which broadly matched IMGT annotations. According to a later analysis, most CMV-associated TCR beta chains appeared to be HLA-restricted, and the HLA associations seemed to be driven largely by CMV exposure. In a later analysis, some 18,000 TCR beta sequences were associated with specific HLA alleles at a false discovery rate of 0.05. In a later analysis, the rate of TCR association differed among HLA loci, with DRB1 alleles having the most associated TCRs and HLA-C alleles having the fewest. Correlated functional status among segregating V segments might reflect linkage disequilibrium, but an unknown experimental factor could not be ruled out. The presence/absence analyses assumed that sequencing depth was roughly uniform across donors, and that assumption may not be true. In the study, about 150 TCR beta chains were listed as associated with cytomegalovirus. The only immune exposure information available for the cohort was CMV serostatus. Some IMGT-functional V segments, including TRBV6-2 and TRBV6-3, could not be told apart with the 87-base-pair reads, so those segments were excluded. HLA typing was unavailable for some donors at each locus, so association tests used only the typed subset. In a later analysis, HLA-associated TCR beta chains were found to be more clonally expanded and to have lower generation probabilities than equally common non-associated chains. When HLA alleles, especially DR and DQ, strongly co-occurred, attributing TCR associations to individual alleles was difficult. This cohort had only TCR beta chains sequenced, and the lack of alpha or paired-chain data limited which features could be detected. Most TCR sequences were observed very rarely across donors, whereas some public TCRs were present in many individuals. It was suggested by the authors that the approach could potentially be generalized to other disease states and immunological phenotypes. In vitro tests confirmed that a few of the cytomegalovirus-associated TCR beta chains recognize cytomegalovirus antigens.

Taken from cysteine to phenylalanine, the CDR3 has 14 residues. The only DNA kept is the CDR3, 42 bases in frame from the first base. CDR1 and CDR2 (SGHDT, YYEEEE) derive from the germline V gene. V is shortened by 0 bases, J by 8 bases, and the region joining them spans 14 bases. In the case of this clone: Its antigen remains undetermined. Nothing much larger sits one base from this clone, and base qualities are not available.

Library preparation used the immunoSEQ multiplex PCR assay. A mixture of 60 forward primers for TCR Vbeta segments and 13 reverse primers for TCR Jbeta segments was used in the multiplex PCR. Amplification of the CDR3 region of rearranged TCR beta genes was performed with a multiplex PCR assay on genomic DNA. The amplified TCR beta libraries were sequenced on the Illumina HiSeq System as 87-base-pair reads. For the original study's pipeline: A later analysis tallied roughly 80 million unique TCR beta chains across the 700 or so repertoires, and some 10 million of those chains were shared by two or more donors. Raw reads were error-corrected and collapsed into unique sequences by a nearest-neighbor algorithm in which closely related sequences were merged to remove PCR and sequencing errors. V, D and J gene segments were assigned by aligning CDR3 sequences to IMGT reference sequences. For a sequence to be retained, at least a six-nucleotide match to both a V gene segment and a J gene segment was required. A rearrangement was called productive if the CDR3 had no stop codons and remained in frame with V and J, and every other rearrangement was called non-productive. Following IMGT convention, CDR3 was defined as the stretch from the second conserved V-encoded cysteine to the conserved J-encoded phenylalanine. The earlier analysis of some 580 of the donors excluded any sequence lacking an unambiguous match to a single V gene segment. An earlier analysis of a few hundred of the donors called V segments functional above 56.7% productive rearrangements and segregating when the between-donor standard deviation exceeded 5%. A statistical classification framework was developed to diagnose cytomegalovirus status using the catalog of TCR beta chain sequences. In a later analysis, TCR nucleotide sequences were compared against IMGT/GENE-DB human TR gene sequences so that V and J genes could be assigned. A later analysis assigned CDR3 sequences and most-parsimonious VDJ recombination scenarios with the TCRdist pipeline. A later analysis defined each TCR beta chain by its CDR3 amino acid sequence plus V-gene family, and excluded reads lacking a unique V-gene family. As a way to deal with suspected cross-contamination and a sequencing artifact, a later analysis dropped 450 to 600 nucleotide sequences that were highly shared and had low generation probability. For each public chain, a later analysis derived a clonal expansion index from normalized ranks of inferred template counts within each repertoire. In a later analysis, generation probabilities were computed using a VDJ recombination model fitted to out-of-frame rearrangements, and the results were checked against IGoR. In a later analysis, TCR-TCR, TCR-HLA and TCR-CMV co-occurrence was scored with hypergeometric tests, and a repertoire-size bias correction was applied to TCR pairs. A later analysis estimated false discovery rates by permuting HLA or CMV assignments 20 times. In a later analysis, co-occurring TCRs were grouped using DBSCAN, with TCRdist sequence similarity added in when clustering inside HLA-allele-positive subsets. Repertoires with fewer than 30,000 or more than 120,000 public chains were left out of co-occurrence clustering, as were five repertoires with anomalous nucleotide sharing. TCRdb carries this immuneACCESS record with in-frame sequences only. Its versions omit some clonotypes, under half of them owing to an unresolved V gene in the studies checked, with the rest unexplained. That table supplies the V and J calls and clone size; D and trimming were determined from the DNA. Counted in this sample were approximately 150,000 clones; around 80% of them appeared once. The biggest ten clones account for around 1.5% of the sample.

This sequence originates from a woman aged 18-35 years in good health and CMV-seronegative. Here the chain combines TRBV5-6 and TRBJ1-2; a weak D assignment points to TRBD1 (5 bases agree). The sample taken for sequencing was PBMCs. The sequence in DNA is TGTGCCAGCAGCTTGGCCCAGGGTGATAAGGGCTACACCTTC. This translates into CASSLAQGDKGYTF.